Listed below are T cell receptor beta chains from one sample, sequenced in a study of neurological immune-mediated disorders. TCRdb passed the 5' RACE reads through MiXCR, listing each CDR3 protein once. The sample lists under 70,000 distinct CDR3 sequences; 20% to 30% were seen once. Sample: PBMCs. Receptors originate from a man aged 55 to 70 with HTLV-1-associated myelopathy (HAM/TSP). Both conserved end residues are part of each CDR3. Fields, in order: V gene, J gene, clone size, D gene, CDR3 DNA, CDR3 protein. The D gene is left open where the match is weak. For some rows the clone size is stated as once, few or many, or as a class when expanded; others skip it.

v_call: TRBV12-3/TRBV12-4; j_call: TRBJ1-5; clone_size: many; d_call: NA; cdr3_nt: TGTGCCAGCAGTTTAGGGGATGTTCAGCCCCAGCATTTT; cdr3_aa: CASSLGDVQPQHF
v_call: TRBV20-1; j_call: TRBJ2-1; clone_size: many; d_call: NA; cdr3_nt: TGCAGTGCTTTATACAGTGAGCAGTTCTTC; cdr3_aa: CSALYSEQFF
v_call: TRBV20-1; j_call: TRBJ2-7; clone_size: many; d_call: NA; cdr3_nt: TGCAGTGCTAGCGGGCTCTCCTACGAGCAGTACTTC; cdr3_aa: CSASGLSYEQYF
v_call: TRBV10-2; j_call: TRBJ1-6; clone_size: NA; d_call: NA; cdr3_nt: TGCGCCAGCCGAACGAGGGGAGGGGTCGATAATTCACCCCTCCACTTT; cdr3_aa: CASRTRGGVDNSPLHF
v_call: TRBV5-1; j_call: TRBJ2-2; clone_size: many; d_call: TRBD1; cdr3_nt: TGCGCCAGCAGCTACGACAGGGGCGACACCGGGGAGCTGTTTTTT; cdr3_aa: CASSYDRGDTGELFF
v_call: TRBV12-3/TRBV12-4; j_call: TRBJ2-2; clone_size: many; d_call: NA; cdr3_nt: TGTGCCAGCAGTTTGAAGGGCGGCGGGGAGCTGTTTTTT; cdr3_aa: CASSLKGGGELFF
v_call: TRBV5-1; j_call: TRBJ2-2; clone_size: many; d_call: TRBD1; cdr3_nt: TGCGCCAGCAGCTTTGGACAGGGGGCAGCCGGGGAGCTGTTTTTT; cdr3_aa: CASSFGQGAAGELFF
v_call: TRBV7-2; j_call: TRBJ2-7; clone_size: NA; d_call: TRBD2; cdr3_nt: TGTGCCAGCAGCTTACAGCGGGGTGGGGGTGGACTCTACGAGCAGTACTTC; cdr3_aa: CASSLQRGGGGLYEQYF
v_call: TRBV28; j_call: TRBJ2-5; clone_size: few; d_call: TRBD2; cdr3_nt: TGTGCCAGCAGTTTAGCGGGAGAACGTAAGACCCAGTACTTC; cdr3_aa: CASSLAGERKTQYF
v_call: TRBV20-1; j_call: TRBJ1-1; clone_size: NA; d_call: TRBD1; cdr3_nt: TGCAGTGCTAGACAGGGGGGCACTGAAGCTTTCTTT; cdr3_aa: CSARQGGTEAFF
v_call: TRBV25-1; j_call: TRBJ2-7; clone_size: many; d_call: NA; cdr3_nt: TGTGCCAGCATGGGGGAATCCTACGAGCAGTACTTC; cdr3_aa: CASMGESYEQYF
v_call: TRBV6-4; j_call: TRBJ2-7; clone_size: many; d_call: TRBD1; cdr3_nt: TGTGCCAGCAGTGAGACGCACACAGGGGGCGAGCAGTACTTC; cdr3_aa: CASSETHTGGEQYF
v_call: TRBV6-5; j_call: TRBJ2-1; clone_size: many; d_call: NA; cdr3_nt: TGTGCCAGCAGTTCCCCGAGTGACGGATCCTACAATGAGCAGTTCTTC; cdr3_aa: CASSSPSDGSYNEQFF
v_call: TRBV20-1; j_call: TRBJ2-1; clone_size: many; d_call: TRBD2; cdr3_nt: TGCAGTGCTTACCCCGGGACTAGCTCCTACAATGAGCAGTTCTTC; cdr3_aa: CSAYPGTSSYNEQFF
v_call: TRBV5-1; j_call: TRBJ2-1; clone_size: many; d_call: NA; cdr3_nt: TGCGCCAGCAGCTTGGTCGGGAGTGACGGCAATGAGCAGTTCTTC; cdr3_aa: CASSLVGSDGNEQFF
v_call: TRBV7-8; j_call: TRBJ2-1; clone_size: many; d_call: TRBD1; cdr3_nt: TGTGCCAGCAGCTTAGCTATGACAGGGAGCAATGAGCAGTTCTTC; cdr3_aa: CASSLAMTGSNEQFF
v_call: TRBV6-4; j_call: TRBJ2-1; clone_size: NA; d_call: NA; cdr3_nt: TGTGCCATCACCGACTTGGACAATGAGCAGTTCTTC; cdr3_aa: CAITDLDNEQFF
v_call: TRBV12-3/TRBV12-4; j_call: TRBJ1-1; clone_size: once; d_call: TRBD1; cdr3_nt: TGTGCCAGCAGTCTCGGACAGGGGGGTGGCACTGAAGCTTTCTTT; cdr3_aa: CASSLGQGGGTEAFF
v_call: TRBV4-1; j_call: TRBJ1-4; clone_size: many; d_call: NA; cdr3_nt: TGCGCCAGCAGCCAAGTTCCAGGAATAAATGAAAAACTGTTTTTT; cdr3_aa: CASSQVPGINEKLFF
v_call: TRBV12-3/TRBV12-4; j_call: TRBJ1-1; clone_size: NA; d_call: NA; cdr3_nt: TGTGCCAGCAGCCGCAGTGGACAGAACACTGAAGCTTTCTTT; cdr3_aa: CASSRSGQNTEAFF
v_call: TRBV5-1; j_call: TRBJ1-1; clone_size: many; d_call: NA; cdr3_nt: TGCGCCAGCAGCTTAAAAAGGGGACACACTGAAGCTTTCTTT; cdr3_aa: CASSLKRGHTEAFF
v_call: TRBV11-2; j_call: TRBJ2-1; clone_size: many; d_call: NA; cdr3_nt: TGTGCCAGCAGCTTACCGGACTACAATGAGCAGTTCTTC; cdr3_aa: CASSLPDYNEQFF
v_call: TRBV20-1; j_call: TRBJ2-3; clone_size: many; d_call: TRBD1; cdr3_nt: TGCAGTGCTAGAGATGGCTACCGTCGGGACAGGGTTTCAGATACGCAGTATTTT; cdr3_aa: CSARDGYRRDRVSDTQYF
v_call: TRBV29-1; j_call: TRBJ2-5; clone_size: medium-sized; d_call: NA; cdr3_nt: TGCAGCGTTCCCCGGGGAGAGACCCAGTACTTC; cdr3_aa: CSVPRGETQYF
v_call: TRBV20-1; j_call: TRBJ1-1; clone_size: many; d_call: NA; cdr3_nt: TGCAGTGCTAGAGTCAGGGACACTGAAGCTTTCTTT; cdr3_aa: CSARVRDTEAFF
v_call: TRBV14; j_call: TRBJ2-7; clone_size: many; d_call: NA; cdr3_nt: TGTGCCAGCAGCCAAGAAGGTGGGACGTTTACCTACGAGCAGTACTTC; cdr3_aa: CASSQEGGTFTYEQYF
v_call: TRBV7-9; j_call: TRBJ2-7; clone_size: many; d_call: NA; cdr3_nt: TGTGCCAGCAACTCAAATAGAGCGGGTTTCAACGAGCAGTACTTC; cdr3_aa: CASNSNRAGFNEQYF
v_call: TRBV4-3; j_call: TRBJ2-4; clone_size: NA; d_call: TRBD2; cdr3_nt: TGCGCCAGCAGCCAAGAGAGGCTAGCGGGAGGGCCAAACATTCAGTACTTC; cdr3_aa: CASSQERLAGGPNIQYF
v_call: TRBV3-1; j_call: TRBJ2-7; clone_size: many; d_call: NA; cdr3_nt: TGTGCCAGCAGCCGTTCTAGGGGGACCTACGAGCAGTACTTC; cdr3_aa: CASSRSRGTYEQYF
v_call: TRBV5-1; j_call: TRBJ1-3; clone_size: NA; d_call: NA; cdr3_nt: TGCGCCAGCAGCTTGAGCGGGGCGCGGGGAAACACCATATATTTT; cdr3_aa: CASSLSGARGNTIYF
v_call: TRBV12-3/TRBV12-4; j_call: TRBJ2-3; clone_size: NA; d_call: TRBD2; cdr3_nt: TGTGCCAGCAGCGTAAGGACTAGCGGGTACATAGATACGCAGTATTTT; cdr3_aa: CASSVRTSGYIDTQYF
v_call: TRBV29-1; j_call: TRBJ1-5; clone_size: NA; d_call: NA; cdr3_nt: TGCAGCGTTTTATTTGGTGGGGGCAATCAGCCCCAGCATTTT; cdr3_aa: CSVLFGGGNQPQHF
v_call: TRBV20-1; j_call: TRBJ2-3; clone_size: NA; d_call: NA; cdr3_nt: TGCAGTGCTATACCCTACACAACATATCCGCAGTATTTT; cdr3_aa: CSAIPYTTYPQYF
v_call: TRBV2; j_call: TRBJ1-5; clone_size: many; d_call: NA; cdr3_nt: TGTGCCAGCAGTGAATCTCGTACAGGGCCCCAGCATTTT; cdr3_aa: CASSESRTGPQHF
v_call: TRBV5-1; j_call: TRBJ2-5; clone_size: many; d_call: NA; cdr3_nt: TGCGCCAGCAGCTTGGGACAGGAGGGGACCCAGTACTTC; cdr3_aa: CASSLGQEGTQYF
v_call: TRBV4-1; j_call: TRBJ1-2; clone_size: NA; d_call: TRBD1; cdr3_nt: TGCGCCAACAGCCAAGAGACAGGGGACACCAACTATGGCTACATCTTC; cdr3_aa: CANSQETGDTNYGYIF
v_call: TRBV20-1; j_call: TRBJ2-2; clone_size: many; d_call: NA; cdr3_nt: TGCAGTGCTAGAGACTGGGGTACCGGGGAGCTGTTTTTT; cdr3_aa: CSARDWGTGELFF
v_call: TRBV9; j_call: TRBJ1-2; clone_size: many; d_call: NA; cdr3_nt: TGTGCCAGCAGCGTAGTTGGTTTAAATGGCTACACCTTC; cdr3_aa: CASSVVGLNGYTF
v_call: TRBV20-1; j_call: TRBJ2-1; clone_size: few; d_call: NA; cdr3_nt: TGCAGTGTGCGTCTAGCGAACTACAATGAGCAGTTCTTC; cdr3_aa: CSVRLANYNEQFF
v_call: TRBV7-2; j_call: TRBJ2-5; clone_size: few; d_call: NA; cdr3_nt: TGTGCCAGCAGCTTCCCCGGGAGCCTCCAAGAGACCCAGTACTTC; cdr3_aa: CASSFPGSLQETQYF
v_call: TRBV11-3; j_call: TRBJ2-7; clone_size: many; d_call: NA; cdr3_nt: TGTGCCAGCAGCTTATCCCGGCAGACCTACGAGCAGTACTTC; cdr3_aa: CASSLSRQTYEQYF
v_call: TRBV27; j_call: TRBJ2-2; clone_size: many; d_call: NA; cdr3_nt: TGTGCCAGCAGTCCGTCGACAGGACCCACCGGGGAGCTGTTTTTT; cdr3_aa: CASSPSTGPTGELFF
v_call: TRBV29-1; j_call: TRBJ2-6; clone_size: few; d_call: NA; cdr3_nt: TGCAGCGTTCTGGTAGGCTCTGGGGCCAACGTCCTGACTTTC; cdr3_aa: CSVLVGSGANVLTF
v_call: TRBV20-1; j_call: TRBJ2-5; clone_size: many; d_call: TRBD1; cdr3_nt: TGCAGTGCTACCCCCGGATCAGGGGGAGAGACCCAGTACTTC; cdr3_aa: CSATPGSGGETQYF
v_call: TRBV5-1; j_call: TRBJ2-2; clone_size: many; d_call: NA; cdr3_nt: TGCGCCAGCAGCTTGGAGGGCCCTGGGAGTGGCACCGGGGAGCTGTTTTTT; cdr3_aa: CASSLEGPGSGTGELFF
v_call: TRBV10-3; j_call: TRBJ2-2; clone_size: NA; d_call: TRBD1; cdr3_nt: TGTGCCACCACTGGCAGGGGGCAGGACACCGGGGAGCTGTTTTTT; cdr3_aa: CATTGRGQDTGELFF
v_call: TRBV29-1; j_call: TRBJ2-3; clone_size: many; d_call: NA; cdr3_nt: TGCAGCGTTGAAAGTACAGATACGCAGTATTTT; cdr3_aa: CSVESTDTQYF
v_call: TRBV15; j_call: TRBJ1-4; clone_size: many; d_call: NA; cdr3_nt: TGTGCCACCAGCAGAACAGTTAATGAAAAACTGTTTTTT; cdr3_aa: CATSRTVNEKLFF
v_call: TRBV20-1; j_call: TRBJ2-3; clone_size: NA; d_call: NA; cdr3_nt: TGCAGTGCTAGAGAGACTGGCACAGATACGCAGTATTTT; cdr3_aa: CSARETGTDTQYF
v_call: TRBV5-1; j_call: TRBJ1-4; clone_size: many; d_call: NA; cdr3_nt: TGCGCCAGCAGTTCCGGGGCAAGCGAAAAACTGTTTTTT; cdr3_aa: CASSSGASEKLFF
v_call: TRBV21-1; j_call: TRBJ2-5; clone_size: NA; d_call: NA; cdr3_nt: TGTGCCAGCAGAGAGGACAGGGATATTGGGACCCAGTACTTC; cdr3_aa: CASREDRDIGTQYF
v_call: TRBV5-1; j_call: TRBJ2-7; clone_size: many; d_call: TRBD1; cdr3_nt: TGCGCCAGCAGCGAACCCGGGACAGCCTCCTACGAGCAGTACTTC; cdr3_aa: CASSEPGTASYEQYF
v_call: TRBV20-1; j_call: TRBJ2-2; clone_size: NA; d_call: TRBD1; cdr3_nt: TGCAGTGCTAGGCTAACAGGGGGCGCGGTTACCGGGGAGCTGTTTTTT; cdr3_aa: CSARLTGGAVTGELFF
v_call: TRBV25-1; j_call: TRBJ2-7; clone_size: NA; d_call: NA; cdr3_nt: TGTGCCACCGGCAATTATCTAGCCCGAGGGGAGCAGTACTTC; cdr3_aa: CATGNYLARGEQYF